This T cell receptor (beta chain) stems from a study of cytomegalovirus exposure and HLA in healthy donors. Unmatched junction bases numbered 7, after V lost 6 bases and J lost 6 bases. The CDR3 runs 14 residues. Per the germline V gene, CDR1 is MNHEY and CDR2 is SVGAGI. Primers for the PCR totalled 60 Vbeta and 13 Jbeta. Here immunoSEQ multiplex PCR was the method, and the copy in TCRdb shows in-frame clones only, minus some. Of about 150,000 clones in the sample, 65% to 70% were seen once. The sequence derives from a young man in good health and CMV-seropositive. The rearrangement links TRBV6-5 to TRBJ2-5; 10 bases fit TRBD1. Source material: PBMCs. The CDR3 DNA follows: TGTGCCAGCAGGCCTGGGGACAGGGGTAAGACCCAGTACTTC. Encoded protein: CASRPGDRGKTQYF.